Below, one TCR beta chain is given with its context. Its antigen remains unidentified. No qualities accompany the bases; no much larger clone lies one base away. From V the trimming removes 4 bases and from J it removes 4 bases, while the gene matches leave 5 bases of the junction unaccounted for. Spanning cysteine to phenylalanine, the CDR3 consists of 14 amino acids. Just CDR3 DNA is preserved here, 42 bases in frame from base 1. From a lookup of the germline V gene, CDR1 and CDR2 are SGHDT and YYEEEE. From each donor, a single peripheral blood sample of approximately 0.11 L on average was drawn into heparinised tubes. Using a panel that included CD45RO, CCR7, CD25, CD127, CD95 and CD27, naive, central memory, regulatory and stem cell-like memory CD4+ T cells were sorted on a BD FACSAria II. Every sorted population had a purity above 95%. PBMCs were separated immediately by Lymphoprep density gradient centrifugation and were stained directly, without being cultured. So that batch effects would be minimized, each experiment stained and sorted samples in pairs, pairing one healthy donor with one patient.

The data belong to a study of beta chain features in type 1 diabetes listed by TCRdb under 2018. Regarding the study in general: Mean age, gender distribution, total cell number and subset yield did not differ between patients and healthy donors. Across all samples, fewer than 130 million sorted cells were examined, and cell number per subset correlated strongly with RNA yield. The study compared TCRB repertoires of sorted circulating CD4+ T cell subsets between recently diagnosed type 1 diabetes patients and matched healthy donors. Naive and central memory subsets were obtained from all 30 or so donors, but regulatory and stem cell-like memory subsets were isolated from only 8 patients and about 8 healthy donors. General conclusions and limits of the study: In all four CD4+ subsets, TCRB CDR3 length was moderately but significantly shorter in type 1 diabetes patients. PCR may preferentially amplify shorter templates, but because patient and control samples were amplified and corrected together, any resulting skew would affect both groups equally. At VDJ recombination sites, patients with type 1 diabetes made fewer insertions and deleted more nucleotides, a pattern implying thymic rearrangement abnormalities. The naive, central memory and regulatory TCRB repertoires appeared to resemble one another more closely among patients than among healthy donors. HLA sub-analyses involved small numbers of individuals, so any influence of HLA type on TCRB rearrangement remained unresolved. Because cDNA was sequenced instead of genomic DNA, highly expressing activated cells could be over-represented, though the groups showed no difference in activation or CD3 levels.

The High Capacity cDNA Reverse Transcription Kit was used to reverse transcribe all of the isolated RNA, meaning that expressed TCRB transcripts were what got sequenced. Deep immunoSEQ sequencing was performed on naive, central memory and regulatory T cell samples, with an average of roughly 3.6 million total reads per sample. After sorted cells were lysed in RLT buffer, RNA was extracted with DNase-treated RNeasy Micro or Mini kits, with the choice depending on cell number. To prevent cross-contamination, each cell subset was processed individually, whereas patient and healthy donor samples were processed jointly. TCRB sequences were amplified from cDNA with the immunoSEQ multiplex PCR, producing 87-bp fragments spanning the CDR3 region. Sequencing of the amplicons was performed on the Illumina HiSeq platform. In the authors' own workflow: PCR bias was computationally corrected using synthetic template baselines, reads within Hamming distance 2 were collapsed, and singletons that could not be merged were discarded. Reads were aligned against IMGT so that V, D and J genes, CDR3 length and insertions or deletions at six rearrangement sites could be assigned. Within each subset, clonotype counts were normalized to the number of sorted cells before true diversity and Gini coefficients were calculated with the tcR R package. Repertoire sharing was quantified using the overlap coefficient calculated on TCRB nucleotide sequences. As a proxy for the pre-selection repertoire, out-of-frame TCRB sequences from naive cells were analyzed. In its TCRdb copy, this immuneACCESS table keeps in-frame sequences only and misses some clones. Where compared with another copy, unresolved V genes explain less than half of these, and the others have no known cause. V, J and clone size are those of that table, while D and trimming were read from the DNA. For this sample the table gives under 250,000 clones, of which 13% to 15% were detected only once. The ten top clones hold about 0.027% of the sample.

Sequencing used naive CD4+ T cells from blood. The label giving this sample's cell subset or site can be read as: true naive CD4+ T cells. The clonotype originates from a woman between 40 and 50 years old in good health. The chain is assembled from TRBV5-6 and TRBJ2-5; 9 middle bases align to TRBD2. CDR3 region: CASSEIAGAETQYF. The DNA sequence reads TGTGCCAGCAGCGAAATAGCGGGGGCAGAGACCCAGTACTTC.